This T cell receptor (beta chain) stems from a study of Ad26.COV2.S vaccination and SARS-CoV-2 variants. Whole-study context: Ad26.COV2.S given intramuscularly, once or twice 56 days apart. Study-wide results and caveats: Breadth, reportedly substantial, characterized the spike-specific CD8+ and CD4+ T cell responses after vaccination.

Libraries were prepared by immunoSEQ multiplex PCR; TCRdb keeps only in-frame clonotypes and omits some of them. Here the sample spans roughly 250,000 clones, around 85% being singletons. For this clone: Its matching antigen is unknown.

CDR3 size: 13 residues. V lost 7 bases, J lost 1 base, and 9 bases lay in between. Germline V CDR1 and CDR2: SGDLS, YYNGEE. Treatment of the sample: over 15 received Ad26.COV2.S at low or high dose, single or two shots; several received placebo; per-sample allocation not given. Sampling occurred on day 63 after the first vaccine or placebo injection. Donation came from an adult in Boston who was aged 18-55 years. This chain connects TRBV9 to TRBJ1-5; TRBD1 is a possible D gene (5 bases). The material was peripheral blood, obtained in a trial of Ad26.COV2.S vaccine versus placebo. This sequence originates from a person aged 18 to 59 who received the Ad26.COV2.S COVID-19 vaccine or a placebo. The CDR3 nucleotides are TGTGCCAGCGGAGGGGTGAGCAATCAGCCCCAGCATTTT. Translating it yields CASGGVSNQPQHF.